This is a list of T cell receptor beta chains from one sample in a study of blood T cell repertoires in COVID-19. Assay: immunoSEQ multiplex PCR; the TCRdb copy retains only in-frame clones and omits some. This table holds 150,000 to 200,000 clones, about 80% found once. Sequencing used PBMCs or T cells enriched from blood (not recorded which). The receptors here all came from a woman aged 55-69 years with acute COVID-19. Each CDR3 is given with its conserved first and last residue. A D gene is named only where the DNA matches it firmly. Expanded clones get a size class; other rows say once, few or many, or leave the size out.

v_call: TRBV29-1; d_call: TRBD1; clone_size: once; cdr3_length: 12; j_call: TRBJ1-2; cdr3_nt: TGCAGCGTTGAGGGGACAGCTTATGGCTACACCTTC; cdr3_aa: CSVEGTAYGYTF
v_call: TRBV11-2; d_call: NA; clone_size: NA; cdr3_length: 13; j_call: TRBJ2-5; cdr3_nt: TGTGCCAGCAGCTTGTCCCCTCGTGAGACCCAGTACTTC; cdr3_aa: CASSLSPRETQYF
v_call: TRBV29-1; d_call: NA; clone_size: NA; cdr3_length: 15; j_call: TRBJ1-4; cdr3_nt: TGCAGCGCCCTGGGAGACTTTCCAACTAATGAAAAACTGTTTTTT; cdr3_aa: CSALGDFPTNEKLFF
v_call: TRBV4-3; d_call: NA; clone_size: NA; cdr3_length: 14; j_call: TRBJ1-2; cdr3_nt: TGCGCCAGCAGCCAAGTTGATCGCGACGGGGGCTACACCTTC; cdr3_aa: CASSQVDRDGGYTF
v_call: TRBV2; d_call: TRBD1; clone_size: NA; cdr3_length: 12; j_call: TRBJ1-2; cdr3_nt: TGTGCCAGCAGTGTCAGGGGGGAGGGCTACACCTTC; cdr3_aa: CASSVRGEGYTF
v_call: TRBV7-8; d_call: NA; clone_size: NA; cdr3_length: 13; j_call: TRBJ1-2; cdr3_nt: TGTGCCAGCAGCATAGACAGGAACTATGGCTACACCTTC; cdr3_aa: CASSIDRNYGYTF
v_call: TRBV12-3/TRBV12-4; d_call: NA; clone_size: NA; cdr3_length: 13; j_call: TRBJ1-2; cdr3_nt: TGTGCCAGCAGCCGAGGACAAGTCTATGGCTACACCTTC; cdr3_aa: CASSRGQVYGYTF
v_call: TRBV5-1; d_call: NA; clone_size: NA; cdr3_length: 14; j_call: TRBJ2-1; cdr3_nt: TGCGCCAGCAGTGCGGGGGACACGTACAATGAGCAGTTCTTC; cdr3_aa: CASSAGDTYNEQFF
v_call: TRBV11-2; d_call: TRBD2; clone_size: NA; cdr3_length: 15; j_call: TRBJ2-3; cdr3_nt: TGTGCCAGCAGCTTGGCTAGCGGGAGCACAGATACGCAGTATTTT; cdr3_aa: CASSLASGSTDTQYF
v_call: TRBV10-3; d_call: TRBD1; clone_size: NA; cdr3_length: 14; j_call: TRBJ1-2; cdr3_nt: TGTACCACCTCCGGGACAGGCACTAACTATGGCTACACCTTC; cdr3_aa: CTTSGTGTNYGYTF
v_call: TRBV7-2; d_call: NA; clone_size: few; cdr3_length: 17; j_call: TRBJ1-2; cdr3_nt: TGTGCCAGCAGCCGGCAAACCGGGACAACATCTAACTATGGCTACACCTTC; cdr3_aa: CASSRQTGTTSNYGYTF
v_call: TRBV27; d_call: NA; clone_size: NA; cdr3_length: 13; j_call: TRBJ1-2; cdr3_nt: TGTGCCAGCAGTTTATCGAACACCTATGGCTACACCTTC; cdr3_aa: CASSLSNTYGYTF
v_call: TRBV6-5; d_call: NA; clone_size: NA; cdr3_length: 13; j_call: TRBJ1-5; cdr3_nt: TGTGCCAGCAGTTCTAGAGACAATCAGCCCCAGCATTTT; cdr3_aa: CASSSRDNQPQHF